This T cell receptor beta chain was recovered during a study of cytomegalovirus exposure and HLA in healthy donors. With regard to this clone: The antigen is unknown.

The PCR used 60 Vbeta and 13 Jbeta primers. This table comes from immunoSEQ multiplex PCR, and its TCRdb copy is limited to in-frame clones, with some not included. The sample has about 110,000 clones, roughly 79% seen once; the top ten hold around 2.1%. Study conclusions and caveats: A later analysis linked a missense variant in DCLRE1C to the trimming of TCR beta V and J genes. It was reported that the classifier diagnosed cytomegalovirus status with high specificity and sensitivity in both the original and validation cohorts. The study flagged roughly 150 TCR beta chains as cytomegalovirus-associated.

This CDR3 region has 16 residues. Germline lookup yields CDR1 MGHRA and CDR2 YSYEKL. The chain links TRBV4-1 to TRBJ2-5; 9 nucleotides align to TRBD2. The J call may be incorrect, as the DNA end agrees better with TRBJ2-7. Material for sequencing was PBMCs. The sequence came from a woman aged 30 to 39 in good health and CMV-seronegative. The CDR3 region is CASSFALAGNSYEQYF. In DNA form, the CDR3 reads TGCGCCAGCAGCTTCGCCCTAGCGGGGAACTCCTACGAGCAGTACTTC.